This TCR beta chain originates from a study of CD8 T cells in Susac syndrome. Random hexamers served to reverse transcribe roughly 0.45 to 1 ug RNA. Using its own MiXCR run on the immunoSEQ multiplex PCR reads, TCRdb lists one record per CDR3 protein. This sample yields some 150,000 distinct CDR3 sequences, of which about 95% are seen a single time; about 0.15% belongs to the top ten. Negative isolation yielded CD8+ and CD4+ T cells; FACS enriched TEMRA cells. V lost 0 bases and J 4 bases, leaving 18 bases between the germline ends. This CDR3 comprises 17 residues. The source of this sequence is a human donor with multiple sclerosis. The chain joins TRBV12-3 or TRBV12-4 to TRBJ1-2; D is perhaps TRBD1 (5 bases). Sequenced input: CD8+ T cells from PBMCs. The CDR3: CASSLAGPAANLYGYTF. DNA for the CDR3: TGTGCCAGCAGTTTAGCGGGACCGGCAGCCAACCTCTATGGCTACACCTTC.